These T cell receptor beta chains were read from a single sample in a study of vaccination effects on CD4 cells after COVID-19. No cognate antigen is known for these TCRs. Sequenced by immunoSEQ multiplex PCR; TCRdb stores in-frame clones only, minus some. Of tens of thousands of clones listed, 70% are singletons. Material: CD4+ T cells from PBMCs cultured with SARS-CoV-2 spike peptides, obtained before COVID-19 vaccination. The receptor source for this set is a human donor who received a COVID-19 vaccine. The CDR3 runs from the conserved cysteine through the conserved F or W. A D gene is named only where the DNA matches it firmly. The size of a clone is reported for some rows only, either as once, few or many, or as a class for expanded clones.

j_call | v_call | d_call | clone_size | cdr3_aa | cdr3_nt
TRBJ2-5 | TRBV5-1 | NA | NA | CASSLGSGARETQYF | TGCGCCAGCAGCTTAGGGTCAGGGGCGCGGGAGACCCAGTACTTC
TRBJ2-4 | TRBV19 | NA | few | CASSIDLPGRDKVKNIQYF | TGTGCCAGTAGTATAGATCTCCCGGGCAGGGACAAGGTCAAAAACATTCAGTACTTC
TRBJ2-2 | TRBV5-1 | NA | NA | CASSLGGFVRETGELFF | TGCGCCAGCAGCTTGGGAGGTTTTGTAAGAGAAACCGGGGAGCTGTTTTTT
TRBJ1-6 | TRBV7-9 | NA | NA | CASNDRTGPSSYNSPLHF | TGTGCCAGCAATGACAGAACCGGCCCTAGCTCCTATAATTCACCCCTCCACTTT
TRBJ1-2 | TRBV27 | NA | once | CASSQLGNYGYTF | TGTGCCAGCAGTCAGTTAGGAAACTATGGCTACACCTTC
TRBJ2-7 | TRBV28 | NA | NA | CASRKGPRAYEQYF | TGTGCCAGCAGAAAGGGCCCCCGGGCCTACGAGCAGTACTTC
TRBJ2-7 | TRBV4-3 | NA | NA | CASSRDRSYEQYF | TGCGCCAGCAGTCGGGACCGCTCCTACGAGCAGTACTTC
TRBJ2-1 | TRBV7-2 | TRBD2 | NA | CASSLVAGGTNEQFF | TGTGCCAGCAGCTTAGTGGCGGGGGGAACCAATGAGCAGTTCTTC
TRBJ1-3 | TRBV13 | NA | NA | CASSLGPTRLTGNTIYF | TGTGCCAGCAGCTTAGGACCGACCCGGCTTACTGGAAACACCATATATTTT
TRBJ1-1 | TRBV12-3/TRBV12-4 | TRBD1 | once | CASSQAGGTEAFF | TGTGCCAGCAGTCAAGCAGGGGGCACTGAAGCTTTCTTT
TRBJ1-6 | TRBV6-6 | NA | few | CASSWASGTLNSPLHF | TGTGCCAGCAGCTGGGCCTCCGGGACGCTGAATTCACCCCTCCACTTT
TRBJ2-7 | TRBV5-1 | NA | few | CASSLAEDRTLYEQYF | TGCGCCAGCAGCTTGGCCGAAGACAGGACTCTCTACGAGCAGTACTTC
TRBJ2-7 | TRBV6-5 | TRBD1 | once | CASRPTGGPSYEQYF | TGTGCCAGCAGGCCCACAGGGGGTCCCTCCTACGAGCAGTACTTC